This T cell receptor (beta chain) was identified during a study of blood T cell repertoires in COVID-19. Study in general: Acute-phase and convalescent COVID-19 samples originated in the United States, Italy and Spain. The analysed material was cDNA or gDNA that came from T cells, B-cell-depleted T cells, or PBMCs.

This CDR3 is built from 18 residues. The junction had 4 bases not matched to a gene; V was cut back by 5 bases and J by 0 bases. CDR1 and CDR2 (germline): LNHNV, YYDKDF (reference sequence). As handled by the study authors: It was from reference gene primer amplification that nucleated cell counts were estimated. TCRdb's copy holds only in-frame clones and misses some; the assay was immunoSEQ multiplex PCR. V, J and clone size are those of that table, while D and trimming were read from the DNA. The sample records about 230,000 clones, approximately 88% being singletons. The sample consisted of peripheral blood. V is TRBV15 and J is TRBJ2-6, with 13 positions matching TRBD2. This clonotype was obtained from a man between 40 and 49 years old with acute or convalescent COVID-19. The CDR3 loop is CATSPTSGRGSGANVLTF. As DNA, the CDR3 is TGTGCCACCAGCCCCACTAGCGGGAGGGGCTCTGGGGCCAACGTCCTGACTTTC. Using reference TRBV15 and TRBJ2-6 for the parts outside the CDR3, the full variable domain is DAMVIQNPRYQVTQFGKPVTLSCSQTLNHNVMYWYQQKSSQAPKLLFHYYDKDFNNEADTPDNFQSRRPNTSFCFLDIRSPGLGDTAMYLCATSPTSGRGSGANVLTFGAGSRLTVL.